The clone carrying this T cell receptor (beta chain) came up many times. Antigen: not known. The table came from immunoSEQ multiplex PCR; TCRdb's copy has only in-frame clones and leaves some out. The counts give 25,000 to 30,000 clones, none of them seen only once; under 3% is held by the top ten. CDR1 ENHRY and CDR2 SYGVKD come from the germline V gene. The length of the CDR3 is 17 residues. Losses at the gene ends were 6 bases for V and 3 bases for J; bases not matched to a gene: 8. The data stem from a study of T cells after posttransplantation cyclophosphamide. The study, taken as a whole, reports: Donor CD8+ memory clones often dominated recipient blood repertoires at later times.

This sequence was found in a woman aged 55-75 years in good health, CMV-negative, and a related stem cell transplant donor. Specimen: PBMCs. This chain uses TRBV10-3 with TRBJ2-7; 16 bases fit TRBD2. The CDR3 DNA sequence: TGTGCCATCAGATCCGCCGGGACTAGCGGGGGGGACTACGAGCAGTACTTC. As protein: CAIRSAGTSGGDYEQYF.